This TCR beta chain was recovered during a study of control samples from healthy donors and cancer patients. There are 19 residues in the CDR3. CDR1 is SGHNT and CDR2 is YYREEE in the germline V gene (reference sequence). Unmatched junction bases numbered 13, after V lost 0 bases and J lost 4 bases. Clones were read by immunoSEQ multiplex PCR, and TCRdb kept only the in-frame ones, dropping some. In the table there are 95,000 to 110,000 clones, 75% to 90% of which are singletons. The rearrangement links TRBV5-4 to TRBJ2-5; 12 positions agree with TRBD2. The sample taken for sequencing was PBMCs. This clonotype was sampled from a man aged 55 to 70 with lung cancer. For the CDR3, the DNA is TGTGCCAGCAGCTTGGCTTTGACTAGCGGGGGCGGGTGGATAGAGACCCAGTACTTC. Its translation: CASSLALTSGGGWIETQYF.